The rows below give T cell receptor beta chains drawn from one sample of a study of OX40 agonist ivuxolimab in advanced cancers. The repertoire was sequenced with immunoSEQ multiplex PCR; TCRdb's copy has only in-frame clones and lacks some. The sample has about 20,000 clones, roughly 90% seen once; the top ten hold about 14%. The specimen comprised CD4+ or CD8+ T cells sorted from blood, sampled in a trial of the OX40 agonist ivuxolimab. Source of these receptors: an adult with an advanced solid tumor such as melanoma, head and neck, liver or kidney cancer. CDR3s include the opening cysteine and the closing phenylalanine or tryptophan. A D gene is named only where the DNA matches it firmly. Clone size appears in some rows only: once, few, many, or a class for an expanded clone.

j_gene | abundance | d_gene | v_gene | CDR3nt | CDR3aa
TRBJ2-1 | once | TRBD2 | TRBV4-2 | TGTGCCAGCAGCCAATCCCTTAGCGGGAGGGCCGTATCATCCTACAATGAGCAGTTCTTC | CASSQSLSGRAVSSYNEQFF
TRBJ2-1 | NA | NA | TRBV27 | TGTGCCAGCAGCAGCGGACTCAATGAGCAGTTCTTC | CASSSGLNEQFF
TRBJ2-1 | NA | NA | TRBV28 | TGTGCCAGCAGGTTTGTAAGTAGCGGAACATACAATGAGCAGTTCTTC | CASRFVSSGTYNEQFF
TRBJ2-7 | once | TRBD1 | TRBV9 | TGTGCCAGCAGCCCCCGCTCGGGACAGGGCCCATACGAGCAGTACTTC | CASSPRSGQGPYEQYF
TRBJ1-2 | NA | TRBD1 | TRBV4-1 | TGCGCCAGCAGCCAAGCGACAGGGGGCGCGGTGGATGGCTACACCTTC | CASSQATGGAVDGYTF
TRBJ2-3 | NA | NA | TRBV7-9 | TGTGCCAGCAGCTCCTGGGTTGGAGTGGATACGCAGTATTTT | CASSSWVGVDTQYF
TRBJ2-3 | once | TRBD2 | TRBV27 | TGTGCCAGCAGTTTATCGCCAGGGACTAGCGGGGGGGCGGATACGCAGTATTTT | CASSLSPGTSGGADTQYF
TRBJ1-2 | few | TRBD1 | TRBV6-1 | TGTGCCAGCAGGCCGGGACAGTTCTACTATGGCTACACCTTC | CASRPGQFYYGYTF
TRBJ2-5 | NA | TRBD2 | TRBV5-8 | TGTGCCAGCAGCTTGCGGGGAGGGCAAGAGACCCAGTACTTC | CASSLRGGQETQYF
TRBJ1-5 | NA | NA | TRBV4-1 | TGCGCCAGCAGCCAAGATAGGACCGGATGGGATCAGCCCCAGCATTTT | CASSQDRTGWDQPQHF
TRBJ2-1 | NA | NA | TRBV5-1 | TGCGCCAGCAGCTTGGATGGGACCCATGAGCAGTTCTTC | CASSLDGTHEQFF
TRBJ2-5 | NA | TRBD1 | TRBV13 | TGTGCCAGCAGCTTAGGTCAGGGGGCAGGACAAGAGACCCAGTACTTC | CASSLGQGAGQETQYF
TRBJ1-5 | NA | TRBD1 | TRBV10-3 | TGTGCCATCAGTGAGTCGAGACAGGGTAGCGATCAGCCCCAGCATTTT | CAISESRQGSDQPQHF
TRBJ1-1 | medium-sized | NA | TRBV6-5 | TGTGCCAGCAGTTACTCGTACCTTAACACTGAAGCTTTCTTT | CASSYSYLNTEAFF
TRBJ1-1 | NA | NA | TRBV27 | TGTGCCAGCAGCCGCGGACAAGGAACTGAAGCTTTCTTT | CASSRGQGTEAFF
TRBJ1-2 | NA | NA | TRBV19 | TGTGCCAGTAGTGATGCGACTCACTATGGCTACACCTTC | CASSDATHYGYTF
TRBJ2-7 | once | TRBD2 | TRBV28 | TGTGCCAGCAGTTTATCGAGAGGGAGGGCCTACGAGCAGTACTTC | CASSLSRGRAYEQYF
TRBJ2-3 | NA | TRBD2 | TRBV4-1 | TGCGCCAGCAGCCAACTAGCGGGGGCCCTCACAGATACGCAGTATTTT | CASSQLAGALTDTQYF
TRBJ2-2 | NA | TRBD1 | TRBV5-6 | TGTGCCAGCAGCCCCGGCCCGGAACAGGGGGCAGGAACCGGGGAGCTGTTTTTT | CASSPGPEQGAGTGELFF
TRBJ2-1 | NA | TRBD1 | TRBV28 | TGTGCCAGCAGTCTCGACAGGGGGACCTACAATGAGCAGTTCTTC | CASSLDRGTYNEQFF
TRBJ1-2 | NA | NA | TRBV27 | TGTGCCAGCAGTACACTTCACCCCTTACGACCGGCGGGGGATGGCTACACCTTC | CASSTLHPLRPAGDGYTF
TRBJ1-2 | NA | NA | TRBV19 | TGTGCCAGTAGTATAGCCCTGGTTGGGACACCCTTCTATGGCTACACCTTC | CASSIALVGTPFYGYTF
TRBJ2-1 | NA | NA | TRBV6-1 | TGTGCCAGCAGTGAAATTCCAGTCGACAATGAGCAGTTCTTC | CASSEIPVDNEQFF
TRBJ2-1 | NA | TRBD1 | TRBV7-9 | TGTGCCAGCAGCCCCAAGGACAGGGGGTTGGGTTACAATGAGCAGTTCTTC | CASSPKDRGLGYNEQFF
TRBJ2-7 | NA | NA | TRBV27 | TGTGCCAGCAGTTTAGAAAAACAGGGTCCCTTCTACGAGCAGTACTTC | CASSLEKQGPFYEQYF
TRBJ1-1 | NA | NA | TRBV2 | TGTGCCGGCAACAAGGGGATGAACACTGAAGCTTTCTTT | CAGNKGMNTEAFF
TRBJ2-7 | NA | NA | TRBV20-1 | TGCAGTGCTAGTCCCCTCCGGGGGTACTTC | CSASPLRGYF
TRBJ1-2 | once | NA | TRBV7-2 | TGTGCCAGCAGCTTTGTTCTCTTAAAGGCTCCTACCGCGCCAGGCTACACCTTC | CASSFVLLKAPTAPGYTF
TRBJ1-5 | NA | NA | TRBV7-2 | TGTGCCAGCAGCTTAGACTGGGAGCAGCCCCAGCATTTT | CASSLDWEQPQHF
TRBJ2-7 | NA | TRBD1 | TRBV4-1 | TGCGCCAGCAGCCTGGGGACAGTGGCCTACGAGCAGTACTTC | CASSLGTVAYEQYF
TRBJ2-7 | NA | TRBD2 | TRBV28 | TGTGCCAGCAGTCCCTCCTTGCGGGAGGGCCCCTCCTACGAGCAGTACTTC | CASSPSLREGPSYEQYF
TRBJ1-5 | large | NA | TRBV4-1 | TGCGCCAGCAGCCAAGATGGGGTGACCTTGGATTCCCAGCATTTT | CASSQDGVTLDSQHF
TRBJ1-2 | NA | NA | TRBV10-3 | TGTGCCATCAGTGAAAGGGGCTTGTATGGCTACACCTTC | CAISERGLYGYTF
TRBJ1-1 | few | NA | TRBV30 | TGTGCCTGGAGTGTACTAAGGCAGGGCACCACTGAAGCTTTCTTT | CAWSVLRQGTTEAFF
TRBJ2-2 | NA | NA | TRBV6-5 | TGTGCCAGCACCTACTCGGCGGGAAGGGTCACCGGGGAGCTGTTTTTT | CASTYSAGRVTGELFF
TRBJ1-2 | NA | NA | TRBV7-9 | TGTGCCAGCAGCCAGGTCCCAGAGGCAGAGGGCTACACCTTC | CASSQVPEAEGYTF
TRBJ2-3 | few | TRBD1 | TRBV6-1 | TGTGCCAGCGGGGACAGGGTGATTTACACAGATACGCAGTATTTT | CASGDRVIYTDTQYF
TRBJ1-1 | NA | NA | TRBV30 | TGTGCCTGGAGTGTTGGCGGCTGGGAAACTGAAGCTTTCTTT | CAWSVGGWETEAFF
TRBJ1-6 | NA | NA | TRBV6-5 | TGTGCCAGCAGTTACGGAGGGGCCGAGGATTCACCCCTCCACTTT | CASSYGGAEDSPLHF
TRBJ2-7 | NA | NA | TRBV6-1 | TGTGCCAGCAGTGAAGTTAGCCCGGACGAGCAGTACTTC | CASSEVSPDEQYF
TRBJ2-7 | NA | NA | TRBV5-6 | TGTGCCAGCAGCTACGACTCCTACGAGCAGTACTTC | CASSYDSYEQYF
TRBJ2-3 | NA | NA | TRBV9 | TGTGCCAGCAGCGTAAGGGGGACGGGGAGCACAGATACGCAGTATTTT | CASSVRGTGSTDTQYF